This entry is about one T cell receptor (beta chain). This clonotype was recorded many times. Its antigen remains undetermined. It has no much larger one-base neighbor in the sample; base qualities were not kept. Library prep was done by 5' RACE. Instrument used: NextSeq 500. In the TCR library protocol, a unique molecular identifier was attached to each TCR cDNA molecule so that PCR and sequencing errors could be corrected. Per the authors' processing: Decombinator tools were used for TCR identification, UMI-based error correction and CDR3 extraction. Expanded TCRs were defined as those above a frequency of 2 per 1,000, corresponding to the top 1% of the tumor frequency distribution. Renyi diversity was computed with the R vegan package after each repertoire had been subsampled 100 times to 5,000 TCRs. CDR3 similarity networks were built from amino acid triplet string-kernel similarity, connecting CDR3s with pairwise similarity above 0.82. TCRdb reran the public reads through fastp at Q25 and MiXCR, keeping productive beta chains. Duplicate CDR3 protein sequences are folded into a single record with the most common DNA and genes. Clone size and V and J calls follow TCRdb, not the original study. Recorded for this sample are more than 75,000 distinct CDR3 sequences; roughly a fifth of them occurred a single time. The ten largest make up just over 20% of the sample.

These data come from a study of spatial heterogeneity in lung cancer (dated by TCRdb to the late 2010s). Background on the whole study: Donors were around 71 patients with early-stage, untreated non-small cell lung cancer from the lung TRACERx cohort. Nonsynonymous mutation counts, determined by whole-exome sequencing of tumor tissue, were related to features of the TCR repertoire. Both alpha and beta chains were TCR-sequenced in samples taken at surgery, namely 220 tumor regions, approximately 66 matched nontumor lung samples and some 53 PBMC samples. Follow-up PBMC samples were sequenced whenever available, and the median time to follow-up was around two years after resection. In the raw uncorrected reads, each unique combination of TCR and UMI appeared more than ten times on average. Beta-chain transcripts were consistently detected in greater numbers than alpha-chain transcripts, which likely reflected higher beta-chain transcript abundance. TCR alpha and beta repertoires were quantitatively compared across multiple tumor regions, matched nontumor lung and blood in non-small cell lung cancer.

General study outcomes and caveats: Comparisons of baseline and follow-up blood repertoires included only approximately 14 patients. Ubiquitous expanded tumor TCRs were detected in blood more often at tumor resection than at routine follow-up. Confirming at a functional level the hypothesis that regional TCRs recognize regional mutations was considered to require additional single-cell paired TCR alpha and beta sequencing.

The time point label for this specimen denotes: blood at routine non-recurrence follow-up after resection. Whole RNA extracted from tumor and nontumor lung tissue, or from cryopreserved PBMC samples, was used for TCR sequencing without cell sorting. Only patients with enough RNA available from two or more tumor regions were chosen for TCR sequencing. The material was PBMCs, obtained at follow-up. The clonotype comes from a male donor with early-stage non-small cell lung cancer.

The CDR3 region: CASSSRGRAHEQYF. The DNA sequence reads TGTGCCAGCAGTTCCCGCGGGAGGGCCCACGAGCAGTACTTC. Here the chain combines TRBV6-2 or TRBV6-3 and TRBJ2-7, with 9 central nucleotides matching TRBD2. The germline V gene provides CDR1 MNHEY and CDR2 SVGEGT. Spanning cysteine to phenylalanine, the CDR3 consists of 14 amino acids. Kept here is only the CDR3 DNA, which spans 42 bases and is read in frame from base 1. V has 4 bases trimmed and J has 5 bases trimmed; junction bases matching no gene number 6.